These 3 T cell receptor beta chains share one sample of origin, sequenced in a study of T cell repertoires in cytomegalovirus infection. MiXCR, applied by TCRdb to the reads, yields one record per CDR3 protein. The sample lists 200,000 to 300,000 distinct CDR3 sequences; 10% to 15% were seen once. The sequenced sample consisted of PBMCs. The receptors come from a human donor in good health (CMV status not recorded). Some clones in this sample may be carry-over from other donors' samples.

This clonotype was detected ten times or more. The chain is built from TRBV7-3 and TRBJ2-3, with TRBD1 matching over 9 bases. From germline, CDR1 is SGHTA and CDR2 FQGTGA. The CDR3 is 15 residues long. Trimming removed 5 bases from V and 2 bases from J; junction bases left unmatched: 5. Here the CDR3 reads CASSPGTGHTDTQYF. Written as DNA, the CDR3 is TGTGCCAGCAGCCCAGGGACAGGGCACACAGATACGCAGTATTTT.

The rearrangement uses TRBV29-1 and TRBJ2-1; no reliable D call. The ends were cut back, 5 bases at V and 4 bases at J, with 9 bases in the middle. The CDR3 is made up of 12 amino acids. Germline V gene sequence: CDR1 SQVTM, CDR2 ANQGSEA. CDR3 coding DNA: TGCAGCGTTACGGGTTTTTACAATGAGCAGTTCTTC. Its protein is CSVTGFYNEQFF.

There are many counts of this clonotype. The chain employs TRBV11-1 and TRBJ1-4; D ambiguous. The CDR3 consists of 14 residues. Trimming removed 5 bases at V and 6 bases at J, with 13 bases between. Looked up from germline, CDR1 is SGHAT and CDR2 is FQDESV (reference sequence). In DNA, the CDR3 is TGTGCCAGCAGCAGGACTCGTTCGGATGAAAAACTGTTTTTT. Encoded protein: CASSRTRSDEKLFF.